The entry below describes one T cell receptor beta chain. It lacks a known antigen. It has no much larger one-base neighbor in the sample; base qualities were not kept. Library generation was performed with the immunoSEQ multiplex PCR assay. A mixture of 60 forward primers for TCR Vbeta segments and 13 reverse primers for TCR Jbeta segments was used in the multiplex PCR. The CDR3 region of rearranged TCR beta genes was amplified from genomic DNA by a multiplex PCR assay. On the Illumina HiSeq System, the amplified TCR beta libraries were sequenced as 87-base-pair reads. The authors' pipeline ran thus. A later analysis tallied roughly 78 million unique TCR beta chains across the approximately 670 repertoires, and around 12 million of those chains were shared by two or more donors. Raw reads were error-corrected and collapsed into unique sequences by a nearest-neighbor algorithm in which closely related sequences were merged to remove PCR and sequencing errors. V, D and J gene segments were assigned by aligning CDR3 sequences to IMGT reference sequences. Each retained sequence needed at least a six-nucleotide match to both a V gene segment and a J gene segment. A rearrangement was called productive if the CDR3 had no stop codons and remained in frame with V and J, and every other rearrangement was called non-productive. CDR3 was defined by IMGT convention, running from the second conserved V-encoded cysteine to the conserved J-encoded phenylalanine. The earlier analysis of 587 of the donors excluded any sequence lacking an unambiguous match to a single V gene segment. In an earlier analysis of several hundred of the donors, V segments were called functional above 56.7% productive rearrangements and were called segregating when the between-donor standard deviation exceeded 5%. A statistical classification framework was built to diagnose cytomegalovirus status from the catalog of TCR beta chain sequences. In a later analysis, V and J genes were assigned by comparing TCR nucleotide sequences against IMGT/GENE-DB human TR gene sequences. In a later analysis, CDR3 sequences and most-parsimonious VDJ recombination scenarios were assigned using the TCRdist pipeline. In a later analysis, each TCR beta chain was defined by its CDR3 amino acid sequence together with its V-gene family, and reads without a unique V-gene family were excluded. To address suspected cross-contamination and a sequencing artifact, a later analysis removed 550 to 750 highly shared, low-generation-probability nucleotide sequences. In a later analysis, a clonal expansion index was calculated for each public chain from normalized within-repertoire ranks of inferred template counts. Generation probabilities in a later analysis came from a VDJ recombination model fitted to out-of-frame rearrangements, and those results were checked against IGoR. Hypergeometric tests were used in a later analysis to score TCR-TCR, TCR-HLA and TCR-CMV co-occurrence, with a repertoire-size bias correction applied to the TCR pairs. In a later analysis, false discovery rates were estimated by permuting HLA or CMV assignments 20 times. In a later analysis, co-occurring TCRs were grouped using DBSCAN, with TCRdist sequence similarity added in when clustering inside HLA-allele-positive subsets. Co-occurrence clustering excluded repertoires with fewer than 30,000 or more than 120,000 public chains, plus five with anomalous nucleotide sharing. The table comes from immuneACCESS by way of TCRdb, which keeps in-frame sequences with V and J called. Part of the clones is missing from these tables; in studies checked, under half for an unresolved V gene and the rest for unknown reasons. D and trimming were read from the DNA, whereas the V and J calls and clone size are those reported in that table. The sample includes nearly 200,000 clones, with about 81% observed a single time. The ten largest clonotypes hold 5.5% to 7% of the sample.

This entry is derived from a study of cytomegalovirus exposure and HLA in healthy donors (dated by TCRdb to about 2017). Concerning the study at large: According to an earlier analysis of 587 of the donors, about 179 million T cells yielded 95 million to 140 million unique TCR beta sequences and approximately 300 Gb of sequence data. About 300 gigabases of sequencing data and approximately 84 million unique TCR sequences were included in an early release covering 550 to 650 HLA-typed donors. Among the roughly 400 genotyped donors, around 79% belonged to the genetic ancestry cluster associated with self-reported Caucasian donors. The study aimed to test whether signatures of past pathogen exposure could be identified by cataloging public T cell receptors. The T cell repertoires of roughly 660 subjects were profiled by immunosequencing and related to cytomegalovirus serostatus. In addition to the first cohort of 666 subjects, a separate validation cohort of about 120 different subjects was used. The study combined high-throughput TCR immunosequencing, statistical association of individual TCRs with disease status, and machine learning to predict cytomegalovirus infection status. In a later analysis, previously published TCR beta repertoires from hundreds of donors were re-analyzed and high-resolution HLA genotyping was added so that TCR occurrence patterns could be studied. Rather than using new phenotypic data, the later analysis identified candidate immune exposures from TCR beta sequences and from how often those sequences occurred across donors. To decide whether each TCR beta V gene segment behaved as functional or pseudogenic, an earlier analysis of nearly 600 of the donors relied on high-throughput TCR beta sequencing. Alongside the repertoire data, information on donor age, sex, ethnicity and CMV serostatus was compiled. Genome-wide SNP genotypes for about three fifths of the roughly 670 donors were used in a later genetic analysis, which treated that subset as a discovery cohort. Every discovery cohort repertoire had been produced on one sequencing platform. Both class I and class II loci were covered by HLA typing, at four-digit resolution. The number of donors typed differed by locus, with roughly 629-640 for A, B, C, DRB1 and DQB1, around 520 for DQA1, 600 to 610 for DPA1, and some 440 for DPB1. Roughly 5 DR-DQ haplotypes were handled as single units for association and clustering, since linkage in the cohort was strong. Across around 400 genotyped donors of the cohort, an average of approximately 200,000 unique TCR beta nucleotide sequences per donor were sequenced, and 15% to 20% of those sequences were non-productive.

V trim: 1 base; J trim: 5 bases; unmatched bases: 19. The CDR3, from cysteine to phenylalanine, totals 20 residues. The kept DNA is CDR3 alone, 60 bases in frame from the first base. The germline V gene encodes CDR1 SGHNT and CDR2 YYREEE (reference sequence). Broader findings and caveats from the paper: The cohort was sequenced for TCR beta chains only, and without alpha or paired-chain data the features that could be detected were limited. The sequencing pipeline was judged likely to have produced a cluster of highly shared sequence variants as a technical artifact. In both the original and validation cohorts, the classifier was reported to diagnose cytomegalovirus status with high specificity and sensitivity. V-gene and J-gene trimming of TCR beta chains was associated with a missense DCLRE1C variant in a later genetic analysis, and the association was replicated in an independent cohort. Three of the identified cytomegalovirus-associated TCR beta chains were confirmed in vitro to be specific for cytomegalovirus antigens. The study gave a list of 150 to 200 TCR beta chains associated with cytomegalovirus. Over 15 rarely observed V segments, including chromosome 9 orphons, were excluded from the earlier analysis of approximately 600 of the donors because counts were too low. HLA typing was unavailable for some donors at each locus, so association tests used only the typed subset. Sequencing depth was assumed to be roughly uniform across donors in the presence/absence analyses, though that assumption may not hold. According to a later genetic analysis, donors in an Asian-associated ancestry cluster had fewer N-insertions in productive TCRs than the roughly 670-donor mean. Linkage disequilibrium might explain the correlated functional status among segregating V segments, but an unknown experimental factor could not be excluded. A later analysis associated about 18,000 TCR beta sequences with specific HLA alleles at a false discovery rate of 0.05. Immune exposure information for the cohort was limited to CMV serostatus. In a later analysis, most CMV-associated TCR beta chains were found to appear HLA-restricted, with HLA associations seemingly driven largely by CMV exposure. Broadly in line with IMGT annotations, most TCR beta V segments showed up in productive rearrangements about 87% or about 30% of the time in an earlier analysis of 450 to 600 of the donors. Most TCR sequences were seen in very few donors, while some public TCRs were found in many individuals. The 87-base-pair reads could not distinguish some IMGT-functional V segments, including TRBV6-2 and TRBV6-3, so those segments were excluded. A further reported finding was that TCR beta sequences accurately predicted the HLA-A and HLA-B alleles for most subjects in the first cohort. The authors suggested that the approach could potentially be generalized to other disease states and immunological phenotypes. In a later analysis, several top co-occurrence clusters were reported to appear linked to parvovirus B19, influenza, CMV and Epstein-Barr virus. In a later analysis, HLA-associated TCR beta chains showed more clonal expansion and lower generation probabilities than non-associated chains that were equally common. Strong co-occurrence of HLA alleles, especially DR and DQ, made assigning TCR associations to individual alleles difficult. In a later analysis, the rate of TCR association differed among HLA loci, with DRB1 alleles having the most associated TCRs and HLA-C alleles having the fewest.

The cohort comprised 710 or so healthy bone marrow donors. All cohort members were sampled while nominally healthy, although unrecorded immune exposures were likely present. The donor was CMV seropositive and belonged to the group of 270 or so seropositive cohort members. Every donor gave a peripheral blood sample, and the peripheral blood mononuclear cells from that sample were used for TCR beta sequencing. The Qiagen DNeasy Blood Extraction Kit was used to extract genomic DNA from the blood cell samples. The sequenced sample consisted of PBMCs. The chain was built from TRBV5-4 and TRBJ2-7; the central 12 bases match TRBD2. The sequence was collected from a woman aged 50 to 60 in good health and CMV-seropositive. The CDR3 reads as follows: CASSLTTLTSGRFIGDEQYF. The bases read TGTGCCAGCAGCTTGACGACGTTAACTAGCGGGAGGTTTATTGGGGACGAGCAGTACTTC. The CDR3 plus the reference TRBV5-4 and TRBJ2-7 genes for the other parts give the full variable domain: ETGVTQSPTHLIKTRGQQVTLRCSSQSGHNTVSWYQQALGQGPQFIFQYYREEENGRGNFPPRFSGLQFPNYSSELNVNALELDDSALYLCASSLTTLTSGRFIGDEQYFGPGTRLTVT.